The 9 T cell receptor beta chains below all came from one sample that was sequenced in a study of OX40 agonist ivuxolimab in advanced cancers. Sequenced by immunoSEQ multiplex PCR; TCRdb stores in-frame clones only, minus some. The table records about 40,000 clones, 70% to 90% of them present only once. This material consisted of CD4+ or CD8+ T cells sorted from blood, taken in a trial of the OX40 agonist ivuxolimab. These receptors came from an adult with an advanced solid tumor such as melanoma, head and neck, liver or kidney cancer.

The genes are TRBV5-1 and TRBJ2-7, with 10 bases lining up with TRBD1. Germline V CDR1 and CDR2: SGHRS, YFSETQ. This CDR3 has 13 residues. Losses at the gene ends were 4 bases for V and 5 bases for J; bases not matched to a gene: 3. CDR3 loop: CASSLGQGDEQYF. The CDR3 nucleotides are TGCGCCAGCAGCCTAGGACAGGGGGACGAGCAGTACTTC.

This rearrangement joins TRBV19 to TRBJ2-1; D remains ambiguous. V shed 5 bases and J shed 3 bases, with 8 bases lying between them. The germline V gene has CDR1 LNHDA and CDR2 SQIVND (reference sequence). CDR3 length: 13 residues. The CDR3 DNA sequence: TGTGCCAGTAGTCATGGCGTCTACAATGAGCAGTTCTTC. This sequence encodes CASSHGVYNEQFF.

The chain joins TRBV5-8 to TRBJ1-2, with 8 bases matching TRBD1. Germline V CDR1 and CDR2: SGHTS, YDEGEE. With V trimmed by 0 bases and J by 5 bases, 3 bases remained unmatched. The CDR3 sequence is 14 residues long. DNA for the CDR3: TGTGCCAGCAGCTTGGCCAGGGACAGGTATGGCTACACCTTC. It encodes CASSLARDRYGYTF.

This chain uses TRBV5-1 with TRBJ2-5, with D possibly being TRBD2 (5 bases). The CDR3 loop spans 13 amino acids. Trimming shortened V by 4 bases and J by 6 bases, and 13 bases separated the two germline ends. The V gene's germline CDR1 is SGHRS and CDR2 YFSETQ. The CDR3 loop is CASSPGKWQTQYF. The CDR3 DNA follows: TGCGCCAGCAGCCCGGGGAAATGGCAGACCCAGTACTTC.

This clone showed up just a few times. V and J are TRBV7-6 and TRBJ2-5; D uncertain. The CDR3 loop spans 15 amino acids. Germline V lookup: CDR1 SGHVS, CDR2 FNYEAQ. V gave up 1 base and J gave up 5 bases, with 14 bases separating them. The CDR3 DNA reads as TGTGCCAGCAGCTTAGAGGTGTCGGGTGCGGAGACCCAGTACTTC. This gives the protein CASSLEVSGAETQYF. The complete variable domain, with remaining parts taken from reference TRBV7-6 and TRBJ2-5, reads GAGVSQSPRYKVTKRGQDVALRCDPISGHVSLYWYRQALGQGPEFLTYFNYEAQQDKSGLPNDRFSAERPEGSISTLTIQRTEQRDSAMYRCASSLEVSGAETQYFGPGTRLLVL.

The table lists this clone with a few counts. The chain recombines TRBV7-6 with TRBJ2-7; 10 nucleotides line up with TRBD1. CDR1 and CDR2 from the germline V gene are SGHVS and FNYEAQ. Trimming took 3 bases from V and 4 from J; bases not matched to a gene: 9. This CDR3 is built from 16 residues. CDR3 protein: CASSFGQGGFGYEQYF. CDR3 in DNA: TGTGCCAGCAGCTTCGGACAGGGGGGGTTCGGATACGAGCAGTACTTC.

The chain combines TRBV5-1 with TRBJ1-1; 7 bases are a match to TRBD1. This CDR3 spans 16 amino acids. Germline V lookup: CDR1 SGHRS, CDR2 YFSETQ. Unmatched junction bases numbered 10, after V lost 0 bases and J lost 5 bases. Here the CDR3 reads CASSLGIRQGWTEAFF. In DNA, the CDR3 is TGCGCCAGCAGCTTGGGGATACGACAGGGTTGGACTGAAGCTTTCTTT.

This rearrangement joins TRBV29-1 to TRBJ1-3; 8 nucleotides align to TRBD1. CDR1 is SQVTM, CDR2 ANQGSEA, per germline. Trimming took 0 bases from V and 4 from J; bases not matched to a gene: 14. CDR3 length equals 18 residues. This CDR3 is CSVEEFQDRVEKGNTIYF. DNA for the CDR3: TGCAGCGTTGAAGAATTCCAGGACAGGGTTGAGAAGGGAAACACCATATATTTT.

The chain links TRBV30 to TRBJ2-3; TRBD1 might be the D (6 bases). Germline V gene lookup returns CDR1 GTSNPN and CDR2 SVGIG (reference sequence). CDR3 length: 14 residues. With 4 bases removed from V and 2 bases from J, the gap between germline ends came to 13 bases. The CDR3 DNA reads as TGTGCCTGGAACGAGGGGGTCCACACAGATACGCAGTATTTT. Encoded protein: CAWNEGVHTDTQYF.